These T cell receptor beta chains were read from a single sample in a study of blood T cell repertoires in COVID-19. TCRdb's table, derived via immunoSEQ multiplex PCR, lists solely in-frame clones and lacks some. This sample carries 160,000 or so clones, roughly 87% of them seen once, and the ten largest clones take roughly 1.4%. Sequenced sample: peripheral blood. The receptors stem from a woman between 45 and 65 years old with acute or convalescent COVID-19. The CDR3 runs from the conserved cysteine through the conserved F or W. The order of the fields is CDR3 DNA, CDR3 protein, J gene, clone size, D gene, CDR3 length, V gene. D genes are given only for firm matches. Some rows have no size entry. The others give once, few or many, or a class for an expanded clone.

DNA: TGTGCCACCAGCAAAGGACTAGCGGGAGCCAAAAACATTCAGTACTTC; CDR3: CATSKGLAGAKNIQYF; J: TRBJ2-4; size: .; D: TRBD2; length: 16; V: TRBV15
DNA: TGTGCCAGCTTCGACAATAGGGGTGAAAAACTGTTTTTT; CDR3: CASFDNRGEKLFF; J: TRBJ1-4; size: .; D: .; length: 13; V: TRBV18
DNA: TGTGCCAGCAGCCCCCGGGGGGGGGCCTACGAGCAGTACTTC; CDR3: CASSPRGGAYEQYF; J: TRBJ2-7; size: .; D: TRBD2; length: 14; V: TRBV11-3
DNA: TGCGCCAGTGCTACTAGCGGGAGCGGCGGGGAGCTGTTTTTT; CDR3: CASATSGSGGELFF; J: TRBJ2-2; size: .; D: TRBD2; length: 14; V: TRBV5-1
DNA: TGTGCCAGCAGCTTAGCCGAGGGGGCCGGGTACAATGAGCAGTTCTTC; CDR3: CASSLAEGAGYNEQFF; J: TRBJ2-1; size: few; D: TRBD1; length: 16; V: TRBV7-9
DNA: TGTGCCAGCAGCTTAGGGAGGGTAGGCCTGAACACTGAAGCTTTCTTT; CDR3: CASSLGRVGLNTEAFF; J: TRBJ1-1; size: .; D: .; length: 16; V: TRBV7-2
DNA: TGTGCCAGCAGCTTAGAGACAGGGGGCATGAGGAACACTGAAGCTTTCTTT; CDR3: CASSLETGGMRNTEAFF; J: TRBJ1-1; size: .; D: TRBD1; length: 17; V: TRBV11-3
DNA: TGCGCCAGCAGCTTGTACATCTGGGAGGGCACCGGGGAGCTGTTTTTT; CDR3: CASSLYIWEGTGELFF; J: TRBJ2-2; size: .; D: TRBD2; length: 16; V: TRBV5-1
DNA: TGTGCCAGCAGTGACACCCACAGGGGTCTGTACAATGAGCAGTTCTTC; CDR3: CASSDTHRGLYNEQFF; J: TRBJ2-1; size: .; D: TRBD1; length: 16; V: TRBV6-4
DNA: TGTGCCAGCAGCCAAGGGGGGGGACCCAGAGGAGCTTTCTTT; CDR3: CASSQGGGPRGAFF; J: TRBJ1-1; size: .; D: .; length: 14; V: TRBV14
DNA: TGCGCCAGCAGCCAACACCCCAGGGGACCTCGGGGACTACACGAGCAGTACTTC; CDR3: CASSQHPRGPRGLHEQYF; J: TRBJ2-7; size: .; D: .; length: 18; V: TRBV4-1
DNA: TGTGCCAGCAGCTGGGGGGGACAGGATACAGGCTACACCTTC; CDR3: CASSWGGQDTGYTF; J: TRBJ1-2; size: .; D: TRBD1; length: 14; V: TRBV7-9
DNA: TGTGCCAGCAGTGACGGACAGGGGGCCTACTATGGCTACACCTTC; CDR3: CASSDGQGAYYGYTF; J: TRBJ1-2; size: once; D: TRBD1; length: 15; V: TRBV6-1
DNA: TGTGCCTGGAGTGTTGGAGGAGATCAGCCCCAGCATTTT; CDR3: CAWSVGGDQPQHF; J: TRBJ1-5; size: .; D: .; length: 13; V: TRBV30
DNA: TGTGCCAGCAGCTTAGGGGCCACAGGGGGCTGGGTCACTGAAGCTTTCTTT; CDR3: CASSLGATGGWVTEAFF; J: TRBJ1-1; size: .; D: TRBD1; length: 17; V: TRBV5-8
DNA: TGTGCCAGCAGCTTAGGGCGGACAGCTTATAGCAATCAGCCCCAGCATTTT; CDR3: CASSLGRTAYSNQPQHF; J: TRBJ1-5; size: .; D: .; length: 17; V: TRBV7-8
DNA: TGTGCCAGCAGATGGGACAGGGCTGGGAACGAGCAGTACTTC; CDR3: CASRWDRAGNEQYF; J: TRBJ2-7; size: .; D: TRBD1; length: 14; V: TRBV5-5
DNA: TGTGCCAGTAGTATCATTCTTAGTAACTATGGCTACACCTTC; CDR3: CASSIILSNYGYTF; J: TRBJ1-2; size: .; D: .; length: 14; V: TRBV19
DNA: TGTGCCAGCAGTCGCCAGGTCACAGATACGCAGTATTTT; CDR3: CASSRQVTDTQYF; J: TRBJ2-3; size: .; D: .; length: 13; V: TRBV27
DNA: TGTGCCAGTAGTCTAGACCTGAGGTGGGGGGATGGCTACACCTTC; CDR3: CASSLDLRWGDGYTF; J: TRBJ1-2; size: .; D: .; length: 15; V: TRBV19
DNA: TGTGCCAGCGGCCGAGGGACAACAACTAACATTCAGTACTTC; CDR3: CASGRGTTTNIQYF; J: TRBJ2-4; size: .; D: .; length: 14; V: TRBV2
DNA: TGCGCCAGCAGCCGCCAAGGGGAAGAGACCCAGTACTTC; CDR3: CASSRQGEETQYF; J: TRBJ2-5; size: .; D: .; length: 13; V: TRBV5-1
DNA: TGTGCCAGCAGTTTCAGACAGGGGGCTTTGTACGAGCAGTACTTC; CDR3: CASSFRQGALYEQYF; J: TRBJ2-7; size: .; D: TRBD1; length: 15; V: TRBV27
DNA: TGTGCCAGCAGCCGGGATGGGGGCTTTGAAACTGAAGCTTTCTTT; CDR3: CASSRDGGFETEAFF; J: TRBJ1-1; size: few; D: .; length: 15; V: TRBV5-4
DNA: TGCGCCAGCAGTCAAGCCCGGGACAGGGTTTCCTACGAGCAGTACTTC; CDR3: CASSQARDRVSYEQYF; J: TRBJ2-7; size: .; D: TRBD1; length: 16; V: TRBV23-1
DNA: TGCAGTGCTAGTAAGGGGGAGTTCCTCAATTCACCCCTCCACTTT; CDR3: CSASKGEFLNSPLHF; J: TRBJ1-6; size: .; D: .; length: 15; V: TRBV20-1
DNA: TGTGCCAGCTCACCGAACCCCGGCAACCAGGGGTCACCCCTCCACTTT; CDR3: CASSPNPGNQGSPLHF; J: TRBJ1-6; size: .; D: .; length: 16; V: TRBV18
DNA: TGCGCCAGCAGTCCCGGGACAGCAATATCCTATGGCTACACCTTC; CDR3: CASSPGTAISYGYTF; J: TRBJ1-2; size: .; D: TRBD1; length: 15; V: TRBV4-3
DNA: TGTGCCAGTAGTATGAAAGGCCGGGGGTTGGCCTATAATTCACCCCTCCACTTT; CDR3: CASSMKGRGLAYNSPLHF; J: TRBJ1-6; size: .; D: .; length: 18; V: TRBV19
DNA: TGTGCCAGCAGCCAAGATGGAACAGGGCGAGGATCCCGACACGAGCAGTACTTC; CDR3: CASSQDGTGRGSRHEQYF; J: TRBJ2-7; size: .; D: .; length: 18; V: TRBV3-1/TRBV3-2
DNA: TGCGCCAGCAGCCAAGAACTAGCGGGAGGAGCAGATACGCAGTATTTT; CDR3: CASSQELAGGADTQYF; J: TRBJ2-3; size: .; D: TRBD2; length: 16; V: TRBV4-3
DNA: TGTGCCAGCAGAAAATTTGGGGTGAGCGGGAACACTGAAGCTTTCTTT; CDR3: CASRKFGVSGNTEAFF; J: TRBJ1-1; size: .; D: .; length: 16; V: TRBV27
DNA: TGTGCCAGCAGCCAAAGAAAGGGGCTGGACACTGAAGCTTTCTTT; CDR3: CASSQRKGLDTEAFF; J: TRBJ1-1; size: .; D: .; length: 15; V: TRBV3-1/TRBV3-2